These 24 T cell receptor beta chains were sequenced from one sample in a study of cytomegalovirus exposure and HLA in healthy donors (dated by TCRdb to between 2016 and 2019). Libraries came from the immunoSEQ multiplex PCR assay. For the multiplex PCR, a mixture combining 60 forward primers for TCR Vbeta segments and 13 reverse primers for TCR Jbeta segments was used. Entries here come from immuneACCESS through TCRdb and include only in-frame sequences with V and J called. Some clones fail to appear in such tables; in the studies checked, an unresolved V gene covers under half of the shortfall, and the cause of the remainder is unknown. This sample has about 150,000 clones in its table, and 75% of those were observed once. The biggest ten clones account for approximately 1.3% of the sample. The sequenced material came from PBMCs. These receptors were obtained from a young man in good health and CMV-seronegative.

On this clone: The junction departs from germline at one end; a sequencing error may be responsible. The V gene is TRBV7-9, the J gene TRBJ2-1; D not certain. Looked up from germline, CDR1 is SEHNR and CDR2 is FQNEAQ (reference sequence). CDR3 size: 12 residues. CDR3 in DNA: TGTTCCAGCAGCCCCTTATATGATGAGCAGTTCTTC. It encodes CSSSPLYDEQFF.

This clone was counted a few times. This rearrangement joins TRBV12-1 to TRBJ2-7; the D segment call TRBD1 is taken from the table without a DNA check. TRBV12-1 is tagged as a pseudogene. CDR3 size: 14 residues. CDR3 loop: CASSTAGTGNRRYF. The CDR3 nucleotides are TGTGCCAGCAGCACGGCCGGGACAGGGAATAGGAGGTACTTC.

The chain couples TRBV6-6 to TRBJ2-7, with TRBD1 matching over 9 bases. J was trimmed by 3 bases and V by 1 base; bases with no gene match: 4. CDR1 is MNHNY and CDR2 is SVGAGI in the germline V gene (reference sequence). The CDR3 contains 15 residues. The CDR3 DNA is TGTGCCAGCAGTTACTTGGACAGGGGAGACTACGAGCAGTACTTC. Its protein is CASSYLDRGDYEQYF.

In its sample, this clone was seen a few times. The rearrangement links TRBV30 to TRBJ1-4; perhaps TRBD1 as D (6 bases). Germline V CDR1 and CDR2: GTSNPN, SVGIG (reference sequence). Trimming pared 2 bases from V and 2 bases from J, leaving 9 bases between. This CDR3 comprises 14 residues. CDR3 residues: CAWSRGKTNEKLFF. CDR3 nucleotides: TGTGCCTGGAGTAGGGGGAAGACTAATGAAAAACTGTTTTTT.

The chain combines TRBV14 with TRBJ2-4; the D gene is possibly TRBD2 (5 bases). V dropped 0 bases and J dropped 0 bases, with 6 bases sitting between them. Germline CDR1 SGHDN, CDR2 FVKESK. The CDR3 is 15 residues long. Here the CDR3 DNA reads TGTGCCAGCAGCCAAGAAGAGGGAGCCAAAAACATTCAGTACTTC. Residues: CASSQEEGAKNIQYF.

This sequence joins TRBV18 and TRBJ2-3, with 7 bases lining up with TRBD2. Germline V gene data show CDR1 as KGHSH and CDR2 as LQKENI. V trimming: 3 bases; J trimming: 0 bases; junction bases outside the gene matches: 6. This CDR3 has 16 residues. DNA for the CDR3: TGTGCCAGCTCACCTCTACTAGCGTCGAGCACAGATACGCAGTATTTT. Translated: CASSPLLASSTDTQYF.

In nucleotides, the CDR3 is TGCGCCAGCAGCCCCCAACTAGCGGGAGAGGGCAATGAGCAGTTCTTC. This sequence encodes CASSPQLAGEGNEQFF. The rearrangement uses TRBV4-3 and TRBJ2-1, with 11 bases identical to TRBD2. The trim removed 4 bases at V and 6 bases at J, leaving 8 bases unmatched. The V gene's germline CDR1 is LGHNA and CDR2 YSLEER. The CDR3 runs 16 residues.

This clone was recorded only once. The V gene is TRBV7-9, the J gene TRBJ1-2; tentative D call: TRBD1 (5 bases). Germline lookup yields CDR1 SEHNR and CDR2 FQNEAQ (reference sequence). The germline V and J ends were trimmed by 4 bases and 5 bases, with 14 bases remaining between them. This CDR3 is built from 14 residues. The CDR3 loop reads CASSSGYAGYGYTF. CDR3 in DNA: TGTGCCAGCAGCTCAGGGTATGCCGGGTATGGCTACACCTTC.

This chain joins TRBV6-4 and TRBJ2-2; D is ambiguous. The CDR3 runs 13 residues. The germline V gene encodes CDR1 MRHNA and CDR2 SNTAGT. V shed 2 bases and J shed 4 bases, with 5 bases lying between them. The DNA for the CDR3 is TGTGCCAGCAGTGACAGGAGCACCGGGGAGCTGTTTTTT. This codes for CASSDRSTGELFF.

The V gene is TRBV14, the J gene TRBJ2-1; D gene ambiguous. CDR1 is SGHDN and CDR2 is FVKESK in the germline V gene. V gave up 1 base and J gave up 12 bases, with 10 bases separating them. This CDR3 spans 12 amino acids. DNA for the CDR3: TGTGCCAGCAGCCAAGCCCGGGTGGGGCAGTTCTTC. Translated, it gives CASSQARVGQFF.

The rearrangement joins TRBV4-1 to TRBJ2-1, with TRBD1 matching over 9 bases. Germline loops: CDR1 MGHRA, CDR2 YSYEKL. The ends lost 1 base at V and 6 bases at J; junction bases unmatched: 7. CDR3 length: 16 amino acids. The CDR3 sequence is CASSQATGGAVNEQFF. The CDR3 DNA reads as TGCGCCAGCAGCCAAGCCACAGGGGGCGCAGTCAATGAGCAGTTCTTC.

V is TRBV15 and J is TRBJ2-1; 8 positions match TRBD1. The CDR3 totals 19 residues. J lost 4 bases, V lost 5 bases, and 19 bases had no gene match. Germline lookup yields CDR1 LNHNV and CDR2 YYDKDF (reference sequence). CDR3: CATSYRDRPHPNLYNEQFF. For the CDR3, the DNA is TGTGCCACCAGCTACCGGGACAGGCCGCACCCTAACCTATACAATGAGCAGTTCTTC.

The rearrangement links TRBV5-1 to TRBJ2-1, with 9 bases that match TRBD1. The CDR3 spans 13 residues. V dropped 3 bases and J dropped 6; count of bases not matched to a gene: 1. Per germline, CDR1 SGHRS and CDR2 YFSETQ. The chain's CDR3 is CASSSGQGNEQFF. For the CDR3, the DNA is TGCGCCAGCAGCTCGGGACAGGGCAATGAGCAGTTCTTC.

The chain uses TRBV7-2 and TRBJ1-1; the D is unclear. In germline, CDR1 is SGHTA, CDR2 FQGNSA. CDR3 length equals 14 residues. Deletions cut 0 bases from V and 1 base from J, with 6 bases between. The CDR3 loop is CASSLALENTEAFF. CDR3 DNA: TGTGCCAGCAGCTTAGCTCTAGAGAACACTGAAGCTTTCTTT.

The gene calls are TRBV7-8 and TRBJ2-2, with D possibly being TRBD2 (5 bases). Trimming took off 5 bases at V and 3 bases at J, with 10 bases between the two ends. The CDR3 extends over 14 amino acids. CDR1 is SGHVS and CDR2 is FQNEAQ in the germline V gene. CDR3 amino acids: CASSLRTDTGELFF. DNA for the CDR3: TGTGCCAGCAGCCTCCGGACTGACACCGGGGAGCTGTTTTTT.

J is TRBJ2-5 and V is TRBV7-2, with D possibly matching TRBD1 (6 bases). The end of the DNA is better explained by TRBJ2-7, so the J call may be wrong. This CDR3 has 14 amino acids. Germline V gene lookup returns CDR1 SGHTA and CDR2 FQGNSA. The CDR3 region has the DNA TGTGCCAGCGCTCCCTGGGGGCTCTCCTACGAGCAGTACTTC. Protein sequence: CASAPWGLSYEQYF.

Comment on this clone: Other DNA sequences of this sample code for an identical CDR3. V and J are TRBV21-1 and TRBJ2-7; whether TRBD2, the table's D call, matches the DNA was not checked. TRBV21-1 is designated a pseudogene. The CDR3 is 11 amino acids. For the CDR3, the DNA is TGCGCCAGCAGCAACTTGTACGAGCAGTACTTC. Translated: CASSNLYEQYF.

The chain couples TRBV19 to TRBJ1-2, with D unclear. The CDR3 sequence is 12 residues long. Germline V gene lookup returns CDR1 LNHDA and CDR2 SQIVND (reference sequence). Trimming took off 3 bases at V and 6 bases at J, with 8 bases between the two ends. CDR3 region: CASSIRRDGYTF. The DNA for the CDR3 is TGTGCCAGTAGTATCCGGAGGGATGGCTACACCTTC.

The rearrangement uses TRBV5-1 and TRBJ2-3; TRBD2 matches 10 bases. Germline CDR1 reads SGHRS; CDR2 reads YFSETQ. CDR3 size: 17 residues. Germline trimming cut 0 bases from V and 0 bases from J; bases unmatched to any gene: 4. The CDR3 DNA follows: TGCGCCAGCAGCTTGGTTCCTAGCGGGAGTAGCACAGATACGCAGTATTTT. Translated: CASSLVPSGSSTDTQYF.

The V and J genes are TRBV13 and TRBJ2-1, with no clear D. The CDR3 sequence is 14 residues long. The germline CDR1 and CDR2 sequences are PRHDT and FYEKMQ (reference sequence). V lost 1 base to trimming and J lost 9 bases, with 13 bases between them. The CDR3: CASSLEYSSREQFF. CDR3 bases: TGTGCCAGCAGCTTAGAATACTCCTCGCGTGAGCAGTTCTTC.

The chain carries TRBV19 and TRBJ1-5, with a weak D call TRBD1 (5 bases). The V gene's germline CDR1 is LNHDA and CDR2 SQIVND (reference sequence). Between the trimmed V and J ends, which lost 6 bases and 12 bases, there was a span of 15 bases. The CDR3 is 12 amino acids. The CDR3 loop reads CASRGGEQGQHF. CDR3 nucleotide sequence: TGTGCCAGTAGGGGGGGTGAGCAGGGCCAGCATTTT.

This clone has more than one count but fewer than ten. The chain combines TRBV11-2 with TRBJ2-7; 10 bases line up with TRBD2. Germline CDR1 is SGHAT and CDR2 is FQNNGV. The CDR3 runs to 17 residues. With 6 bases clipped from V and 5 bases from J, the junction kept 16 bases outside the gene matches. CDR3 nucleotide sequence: TGTGCCAGCAGTGGGGGCAGCGGGAGGGCCCCCCTTAACGAGCAGTACTTC. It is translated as CASSGGSGRAPLNEQYF.

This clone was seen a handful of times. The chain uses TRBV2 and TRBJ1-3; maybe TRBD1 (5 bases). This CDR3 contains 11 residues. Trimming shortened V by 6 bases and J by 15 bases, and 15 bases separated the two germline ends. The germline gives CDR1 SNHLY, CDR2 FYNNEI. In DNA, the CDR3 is TGTGCCAGCAGGGGGCCTTCCTTGACATATTTT. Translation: CASRGPSLTYF.

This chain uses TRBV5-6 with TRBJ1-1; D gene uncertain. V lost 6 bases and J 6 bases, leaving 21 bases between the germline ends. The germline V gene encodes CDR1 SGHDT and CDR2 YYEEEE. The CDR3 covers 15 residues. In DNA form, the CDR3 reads TGTGCCAGCACCCCAGGACGGGGTTGGGTCTCTGAAGCTTTCTTT. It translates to CASTPGRGWVSEAFF. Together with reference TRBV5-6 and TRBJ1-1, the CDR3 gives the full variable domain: DAGVTQSPTHLIKTRGQQVTLRCSPKSGHDTVSWYQQALGQGPQFIFQYYEEEERQRGNFPDRFSGHQFPNYSSELNVNALLLGDSALYLCASTPGRGWVSEAFFGQGTRLTVV.